This T cell receptor (beta chain) was retrieved from a study of blood T cell repertoires in COVID-19. Study-wide context: The United States, Italy and Spain were the sources of the acute and convalescent COVID-19 samples.

Clones were read by immunoSEQ multiplex PCR, and TCRdb kept only the in-frame ones, dropping some. The sample carries about 270,000 clones, more than 75% recorded once. This CDR3 comprises 16 residues. Germline V gene lookup returns CDR1 SGDLS and CDR2 YYNGEE. V shed 4 bases, J shed 1 base, and the junction held 7 bases outside the gene matches. This clonotype was obtained from a man aged 35 to 55 with active or convalescent COVID-19. The sample consisted of peripheral blood. This chain uses TRBV9 with TRBJ2-3; 9 bases match TRBD1. CDR3 nucleotide sequence: TGTGCCAGCAGCATGAGGACAGGGGACGGCACAGATACGCAGTATTTT. It encodes CASSMRTGDGTDTQYF. Drawing the rest from reference TRBV9 and TRBJ2-3, the complete variable domain is DSGVTQTPKHLITATGQRVTLRCSPRSGDLSVYWYQQSLDQGLQFLIQYYNGEERAKGNILERFSAQQFPDLHSELNLSSLELGDSALYFCASSMRTGDGTDTQYFGPGTRLTVL.